The clone carrying this T cell receptor beta chain occurred a few times. This CDR3 has 14 amino acids. Trimming removed 6 bases at V and 4 bases at J, with 13 bases between. Looked up from germline, CDR1 is MDHEN and CDR2 is SYDVKM. The data originate from a study of blood T cell repertoires in COVID-19. Across the study: Nucleic acid was either cDNA or gDNA, and it came from T cells, B-cell-depleted T cells, or PBMCs.

Libraries were prepared by immunoSEQ multiplex PCR; TCRdb keeps only in-frame clonotypes and omits some of them. The sample includes over 75,000 clones, almost 80% of them seen just once. Sequencing was carried out using peripheral blood. V usage is TRBV28 and J usage is TRBJ1-5; D is ambiguous. The TCR originated in a human donor in a cohort sampled during active COVID-19. CDR3 DNA: TGTGCCAGCAGCGACTACAGACAAAATCAGCCCCAGCATTTT. Amino acids: CASSDYRQNQPQHF. Combining the CDR3 with reference TRBV28 and TRBJ1-5 gives the whole variable domain DVKVTQSSRYLVKRTGEKVFLECVQDMDHENMFWYRQDPGLGLRLIYFSYDVKMKEKGDIPEGYSVSREKKERFSLILESASTNQTSMYLCASSDYRQNQPQHFGDGTRLSIL.